This T cell receptor beta chain appears in the sequencing data of a study of cytomegalovirus exposure and HLA in healthy donors. In the PCR, 60 Vbeta and 13 Jbeta primers were used. Clones were read by immunoSEQ multiplex PCR, and TCRdb kept only the in-frame ones, dropping some. The table has tens of thousands of clones, about 70% seen once. Points on this clone: The antigen is not known.

General study findings and limits: In an earlier analysis, about 87% or about 30%: the productive usage of most TCR beta V segments. In a later analysis, 17,000 or so TCR beta sequences were associated with HLA alleles at 0.05 false discovery rate.

The length of the CDR3 is 16 residues. Looked up from germline, CDR1 is LGHNA and CDR2 is YNFKEQ. Trimming took 0 bases from V and 3 from J; bases not matched to a gene: 7. Sequencing used PBMCs. This clonotype was sampled from a man aged 25 to 45 in good health and CMV-seronegative. The chain combines TRBV4-2 with TRBJ2-7, with 8 bases matching TRBD2. CDR3 residues: CASSQDRAGVIYEQYF. CDR3 sequence (DNA): TGTGCCAGCAGCCAAGATCGAGCGGGAGTAATCTACGAGCAGTACTTC.